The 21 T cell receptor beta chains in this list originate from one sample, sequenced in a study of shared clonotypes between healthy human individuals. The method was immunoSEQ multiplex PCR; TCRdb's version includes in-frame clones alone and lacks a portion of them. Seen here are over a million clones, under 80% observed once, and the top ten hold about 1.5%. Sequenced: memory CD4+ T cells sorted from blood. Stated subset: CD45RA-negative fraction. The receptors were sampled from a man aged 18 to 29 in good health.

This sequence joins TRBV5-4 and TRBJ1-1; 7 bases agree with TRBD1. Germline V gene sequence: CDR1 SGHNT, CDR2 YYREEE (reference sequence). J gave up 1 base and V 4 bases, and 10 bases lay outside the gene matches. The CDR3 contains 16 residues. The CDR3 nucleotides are TGTGCCAGCAGCCCAGCAGGGGGTTGGGGGAACACTGAAGCTTTCTTT. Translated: CASSPAGGWGNTEAFF.

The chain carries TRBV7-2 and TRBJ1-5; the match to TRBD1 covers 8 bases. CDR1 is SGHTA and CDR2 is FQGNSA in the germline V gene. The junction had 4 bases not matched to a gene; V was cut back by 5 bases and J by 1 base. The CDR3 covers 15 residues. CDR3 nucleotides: TGTGCCAGCAGCACGACAGGGGCGAGCAATCAGCCCCAGCATTTT. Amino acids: CASSTTGASNQPQHF.

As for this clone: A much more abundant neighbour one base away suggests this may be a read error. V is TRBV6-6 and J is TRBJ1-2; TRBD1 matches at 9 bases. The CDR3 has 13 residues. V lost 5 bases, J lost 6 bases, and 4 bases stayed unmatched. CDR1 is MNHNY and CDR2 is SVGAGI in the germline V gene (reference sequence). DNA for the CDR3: TGTGCCAGCAGTCTAGGGACAGGGAATGGCTACACCTTC. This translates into CASSLGTGNGYTF.

The CDR3 sequence is CASSLEGGTGELFF. The CDR3 DNA sequence: TGTGCCAGCAGCTTAGAGGGCGGGACAGGGGAGCTGTTTTTT. The chain recombines TRBV7-2 with TRBJ2-2, with D possibly called TRBD1 or TRBD2 (6 bases each). Per the germline V gene, CDR1 is SGHTA and CDR2 is FQGNSA. The CDR3 runs 14 residues. V was pared by 1 base and J by 8 bases, with 11 bases between.

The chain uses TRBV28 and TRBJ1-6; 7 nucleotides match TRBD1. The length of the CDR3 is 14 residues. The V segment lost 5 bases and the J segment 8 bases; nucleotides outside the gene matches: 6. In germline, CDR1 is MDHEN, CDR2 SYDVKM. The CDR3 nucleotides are TGTGCCAGCAGTCCCAGGGGGAACTATTCACCCCTCCACTTT. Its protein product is CASSPRGNYSPLHF. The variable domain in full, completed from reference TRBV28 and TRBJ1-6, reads DVKVTQSSRYLVKRTGEKVFLECVQDMDHENMFWYRQDPGLGLRLIYFSYDVKMKEKGDIPEGYSVSREKKERFSLILESASTNQTSMYLCASSPRGNYSPLHFGNGTRLTVT.

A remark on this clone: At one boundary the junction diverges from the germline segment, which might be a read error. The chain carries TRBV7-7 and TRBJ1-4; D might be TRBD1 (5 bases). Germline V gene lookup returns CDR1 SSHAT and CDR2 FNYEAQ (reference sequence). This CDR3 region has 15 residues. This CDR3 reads CASSPRDWEDEKLFF. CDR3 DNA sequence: TGTGCTAGCAGCCCACGGGACTGGGAAGATGAAAAACTGTTTTTT.

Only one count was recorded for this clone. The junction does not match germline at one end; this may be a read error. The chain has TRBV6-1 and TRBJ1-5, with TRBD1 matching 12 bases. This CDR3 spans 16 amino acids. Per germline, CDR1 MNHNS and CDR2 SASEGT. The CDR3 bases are TGTGCCAGCCGTGACGTCGGGACAGGGGGCGGTCAGCCCCAGCATTTT. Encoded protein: CASRDVGTGGGQPQHF.

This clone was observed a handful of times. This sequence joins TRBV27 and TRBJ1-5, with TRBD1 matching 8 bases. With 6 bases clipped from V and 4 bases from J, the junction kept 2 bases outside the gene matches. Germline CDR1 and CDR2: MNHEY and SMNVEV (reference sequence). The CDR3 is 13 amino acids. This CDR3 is CASSHRGNQPQHF. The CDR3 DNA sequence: TGTGCCAGCAGCCACAGGGGGAATCAGCCCCAGCATTTT.

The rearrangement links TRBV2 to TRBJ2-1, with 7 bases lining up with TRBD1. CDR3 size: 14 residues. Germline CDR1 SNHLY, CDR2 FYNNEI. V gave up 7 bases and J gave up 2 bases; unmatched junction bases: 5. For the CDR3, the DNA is TGTGCCAGCATCCCTGACAGGGCCTACAATGAGCAGTTCTTC. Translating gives CASIPDRAYNEQFF.

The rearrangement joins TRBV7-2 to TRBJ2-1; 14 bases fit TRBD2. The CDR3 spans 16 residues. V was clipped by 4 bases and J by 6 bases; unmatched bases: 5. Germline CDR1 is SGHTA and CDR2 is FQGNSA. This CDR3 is CASSSGLAGVGNEQFF. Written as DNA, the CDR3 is TGTGCCAGCAGCTCGGGACTAGCGGGAGTTGGCAATGAGCAGTTCTTC.

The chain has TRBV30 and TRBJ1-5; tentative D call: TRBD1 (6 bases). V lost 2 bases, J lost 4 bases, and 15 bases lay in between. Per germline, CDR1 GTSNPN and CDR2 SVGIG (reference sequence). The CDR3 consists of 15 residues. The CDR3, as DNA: TGTGCCTGGAGTCGGGCGGGGGGCGGAAATCAGCCCCAGCATTTT. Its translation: CAWSRAGGGNQPQHF. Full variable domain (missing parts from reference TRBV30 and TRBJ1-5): SQTIHQWPATLVQPVGSPLSLECTVEGTSNPNLYWYRQAAGRGLQLLFYSVGIGQISSEVPQNLSASRPQDRQFILSSKKLLLSDSGFYLCAWSRAGGGNQPQHFGDGTRLSIL.

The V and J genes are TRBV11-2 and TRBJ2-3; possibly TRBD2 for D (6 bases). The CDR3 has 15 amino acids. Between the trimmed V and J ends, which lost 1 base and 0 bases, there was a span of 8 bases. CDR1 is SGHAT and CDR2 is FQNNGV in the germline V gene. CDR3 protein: CASSLAGVSTDTQYF. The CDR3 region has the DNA TGTGCCAGCAGCTTAGCGGGGGTGAGCACAGATACGCAGTATTTT.

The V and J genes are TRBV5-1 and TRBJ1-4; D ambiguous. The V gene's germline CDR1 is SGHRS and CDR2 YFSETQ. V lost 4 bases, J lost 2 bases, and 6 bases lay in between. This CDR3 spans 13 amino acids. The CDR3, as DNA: TGCGCCAGCAGCCCGGACACTAATGAAAAACTGTTTTTT. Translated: CASSPDTNEKLFF. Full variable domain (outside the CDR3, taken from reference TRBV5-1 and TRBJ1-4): KAGVTQTPRYLIKTRGQQVTLSCSPISGHRSVSWYQQTPGQGLQFLFEYFSETQRNKGNFPGRFSGRQFSNSRSEMNVSTLELGDSALYLCASSPDTNEKLFFGSGTQLSVL.

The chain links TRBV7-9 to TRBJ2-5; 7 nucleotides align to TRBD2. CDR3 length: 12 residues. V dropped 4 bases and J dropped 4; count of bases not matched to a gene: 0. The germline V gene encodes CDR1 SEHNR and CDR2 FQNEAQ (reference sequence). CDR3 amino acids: CASSSSGETQYF. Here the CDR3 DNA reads TGTGCCAGCAGCTCTAGCGGAGAGACCCAGTACTTC.

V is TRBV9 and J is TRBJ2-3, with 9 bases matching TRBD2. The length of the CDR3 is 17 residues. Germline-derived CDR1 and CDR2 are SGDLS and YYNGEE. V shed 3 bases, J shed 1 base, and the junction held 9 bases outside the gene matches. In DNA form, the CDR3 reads TGTGCCAGCAGCGGGACGAGCGGGGGGCAGGGCACAGATACGCAGTATTTT. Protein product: CASSGTSGGQGTDTQYF.

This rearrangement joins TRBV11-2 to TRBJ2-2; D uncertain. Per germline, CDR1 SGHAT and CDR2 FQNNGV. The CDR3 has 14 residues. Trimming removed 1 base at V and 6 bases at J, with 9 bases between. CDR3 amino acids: CASSLGWVPGELFF. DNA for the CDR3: TGTGCCAGCAGCTTAGGCTGGGTCCCCGGGGAGCTGTTTTTT.

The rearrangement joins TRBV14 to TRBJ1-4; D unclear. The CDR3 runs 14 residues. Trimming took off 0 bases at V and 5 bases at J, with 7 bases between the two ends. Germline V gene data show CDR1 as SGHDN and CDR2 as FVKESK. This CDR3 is CASSQDWENEKLFF. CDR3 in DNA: TGTGCCAGCAGCCAAGATTGGGAAAATGAAAAACTGTTTTTT.

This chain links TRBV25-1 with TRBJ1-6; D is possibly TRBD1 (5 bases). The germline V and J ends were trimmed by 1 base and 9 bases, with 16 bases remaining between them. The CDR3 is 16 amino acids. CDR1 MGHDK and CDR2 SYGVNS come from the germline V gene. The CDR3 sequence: CASSESEGTLGSPLHF. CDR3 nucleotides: TGTGCCAGCAGTGAATCGGAAGGGACCCTTGGTTCACCCCTCCACTTT.

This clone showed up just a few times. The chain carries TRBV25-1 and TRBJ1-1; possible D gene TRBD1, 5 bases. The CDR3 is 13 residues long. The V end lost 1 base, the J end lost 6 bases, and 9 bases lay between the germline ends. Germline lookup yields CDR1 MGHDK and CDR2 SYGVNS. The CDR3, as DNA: TGTGCCAGCAGTGAATTTGGGGGATCTGAAGCTTTCTTT. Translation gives CASSEFGGSEAFF.

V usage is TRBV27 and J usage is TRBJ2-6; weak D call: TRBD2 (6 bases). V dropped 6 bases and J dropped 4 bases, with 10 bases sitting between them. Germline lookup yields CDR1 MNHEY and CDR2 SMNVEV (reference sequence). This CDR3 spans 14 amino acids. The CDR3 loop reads CASRKGGGANVLTF. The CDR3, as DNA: TGTGCCAGCAGGAAGGGAGGCGGGGCCAACGTCCTGACTTTC.

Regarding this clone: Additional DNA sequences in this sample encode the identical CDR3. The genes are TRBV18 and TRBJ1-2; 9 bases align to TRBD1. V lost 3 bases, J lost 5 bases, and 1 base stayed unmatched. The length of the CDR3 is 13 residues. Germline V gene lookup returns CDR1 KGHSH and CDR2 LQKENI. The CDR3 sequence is CASSPGQGYGYTF. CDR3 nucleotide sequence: TGTGCCAGCTCACCCGGACAGGGGTATGGCTACACCTTC.